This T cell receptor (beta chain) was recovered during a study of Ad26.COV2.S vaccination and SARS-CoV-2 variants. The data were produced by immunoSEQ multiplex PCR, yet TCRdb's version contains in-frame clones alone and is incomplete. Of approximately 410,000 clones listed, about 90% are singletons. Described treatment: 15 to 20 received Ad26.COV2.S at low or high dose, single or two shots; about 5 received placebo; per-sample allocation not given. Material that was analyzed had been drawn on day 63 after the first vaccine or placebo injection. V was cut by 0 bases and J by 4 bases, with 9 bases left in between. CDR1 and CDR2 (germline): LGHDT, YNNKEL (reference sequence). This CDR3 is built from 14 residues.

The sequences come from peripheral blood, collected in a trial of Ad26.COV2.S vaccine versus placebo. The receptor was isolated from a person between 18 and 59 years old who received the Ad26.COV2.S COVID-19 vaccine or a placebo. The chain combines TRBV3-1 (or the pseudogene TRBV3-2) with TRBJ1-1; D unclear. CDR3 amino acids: CASSQDGWGTEAFF. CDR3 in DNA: TGTGCCAGCAGCCAAGACGGTTGGGGCACTGAAGCTTTCTTT.